This T cell receptor beta chain derives from a study of T cells in Graves' hyperthyroidism and ophthalmopathy. Study-wide results and caveats: In validation, the model predicted ophthalmopathy. These predictions came a median around 5.9 months before onset. In simple terms, a model built on 13 V-J features told ophthalmopathy apart from stable hyperthyroidism.

The germline V gene encodes CDR1 LNHDA and CDR2 SQIVND (reference sequence). V lost 2 bases, J lost 8 bases, and 21 bases lay in between. There are 16 residues in the CDR3. At least ten counts were recorded for this clonotype. Its antigen is unknown. Exclusions: uncontrolled infection, other autoimmune disease, pregnancy, lactation. The authors obtained PBMCs from 10 ml of fresh peripheral blood. From RNA transcripts, TCR beta CDR3 regions were amplified. Carried out on the TCR CDR3, a first-round RT-PCR used the HTBI primer set. From the multiplex PCR reads, TCRdb called clonotypes with MiXCR, one entry per CDR3 protein. The top ten clones hold 26% of a sample with some 510,000 distinct CDR3 sequences, 20% of them seen once.

The chain links TRBV19 to TRBJ1-2; perhaps TRBD1 as D (6 bases). Sequencing was carried out using blood. This TCR came from a man younger than 35 with Graves' hyperthyroidism. The CDR3 here is CASSITGSVLKEGYTF. DNA of the CDR3: TGTGCCAGTAGTATAACAGGGTCCGTGTTGAAGGAGGGCTACACCTTC.